Below, one T cell receptor beta chain is given with its context. Its antigen is unknown. The source of the sample is a study of OX40 agonist ivuxolimab in advanced cancers. Study as a whole: Head and neck, renal cell, melanoma or hepatocellular carcinoma were the cancers that dose-escalation patients had. Previous treatment with anti-PD-1, anti-PD-L1 or anti-CTLA-4 therapy was allowed; less than 45% had received some. Study outcomes and limitations: Part of the nonresponder group also had normalized T-cell clonal expansion that was low.

V was clipped by 7 bases and J by 6 bases, with 18 bases between them. Germline assignment: CDR1 MNHEY and CDR2 SMNVEV (reference sequence). The CDR3 has 14 amino acids. Patients had blood sampled at baseline and again on cycle 4 day 1 and cycle 7 day 1. Method: immunoSEQ multiplex PCR; TCRdb's copy keeps in-frame clones and lacks some. In the table there are 25,000 to 35,000 clones, approximately 93% of which are singletons. This sample comprised CD4+ or CD8+ T cells sorted from blood, obtained in a trial of the OX40 agonist ivuxolimab. This TCR derives from an adult with an advanced solid tumor such as melanoma, head and neck, liver or kidney cancer. The chain employs TRBV27 and TRBJ1-1; weak D call: TRBD1 (5 bases). CDR3 protein: CASMPGRGRAEAFF. The CDR3 DNA follows: TGTGCCAGCATGCCGGGACGGGGGAGGGCTGAAGCTTTCTTT.